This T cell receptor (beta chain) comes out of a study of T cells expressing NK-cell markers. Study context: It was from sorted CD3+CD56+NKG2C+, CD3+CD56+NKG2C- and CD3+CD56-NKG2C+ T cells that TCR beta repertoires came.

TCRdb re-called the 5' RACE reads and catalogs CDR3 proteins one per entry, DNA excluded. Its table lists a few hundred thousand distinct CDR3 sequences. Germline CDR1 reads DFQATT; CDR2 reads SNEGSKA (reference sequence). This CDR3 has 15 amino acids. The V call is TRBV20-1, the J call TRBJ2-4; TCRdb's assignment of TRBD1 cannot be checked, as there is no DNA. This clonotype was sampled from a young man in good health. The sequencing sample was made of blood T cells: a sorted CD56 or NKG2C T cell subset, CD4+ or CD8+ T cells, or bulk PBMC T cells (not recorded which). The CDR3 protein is CSARAGILSGNIQYF.